These 5 T cell receptor beta chains were sequenced from one sample in a study of cytomegalovirus exposure and HLA in healthy donors. Vbeta (60) and Jbeta (13) primers were used in the PCR. Some clones are missing from TCRdb's copy, which holds only in-frame ones; the method was immunoSEQ multiplex PCR. This sample has under 200,000 clones; about 80% occur once, and the top ten carry over 13%. The sequenced sample consisted of PBMCs. The receptors were gathered from a man aged 45-60 years in good health and CMV-seropositive.

The chain carries TRBV6-1 and TRBJ2-4; D possibly corresponds to TRBD2 (7 bases). V gave up 6 bases and J gave up 0 bases, with 12 bases separating them. The CDR3 contains 15 residues. CDR1 is MNHNS and CDR2 is SASEGT in the germline V gene. This CDR3 is CASSVGGAAKNIQYF. The DNA for the CDR3 is TGTGCCAGCAGCGTGGGGGGGGCAGCCAAAAACATTCAGTACTTC.

V usage is TRBV4-1 and J usage is TRBJ1-2; unclear D gene. The germline V gene encodes CDR1 MGHRA and CDR2 YSYEKL. This CDR3 spans 16 amino acids. Deletions cut 0 bases from V and 4 bases from J, with 15 bases between. CDR3 in DNA: TGCGCCAGCAGCCAAGATGAGGGAGTACGATTCTATGGCTACACCTTC. This translates into CASSQDEGVRFYGYTF.

The gene calls are TRBV2 and TRBJ2-3; 7 bases agree with TRBD1. Germline assignment: CDR1 SNHLY and CDR2 FYNNEI. The CDR3 covers 15 residues. Unmatched junction bases numbered 6, after V lost 4 bases and J lost 2 bases. This CDR3 is CASSAQGTNTDTQYF. The CDR3 DNA sequence: TGTGCCAGCAGTGCACAGGGGACAAACACAGATACGCAGTATTTT.

In its sample, this clone was seen once. The V gene is TRBV6-6, the J gene TRBJ2-3; D gene ambiguous. Looked up from germline, CDR1 is MNHNY and CDR2 is SVGAGI (reference sequence). The V and J ends lost 6 bases and 6 bases respectively, with 10 bases between them. The CDR3 is made up of 12 amino acids. CDR3 loop: CASRSQSDTQYF. The CDR3 region has the DNA TGTGCCAGCAGGTCACAGTCCGATACGCAGTATTTT.

V is TRBV6-1 and J is TRBJ1-1; perhaps TRBD1 as D (5 bases). V was shortened by 7 bases and J by 0 bases, with 15 bases between the two germline ends. CDR1 and CDR2 (germline): MNHNS, SASEGT. This CDR3 has 15 amino acids. This chain's CDR3 is CASTSGINMNTEAFF. The CDR3 DNA reads as TGTGCCAGCACTTCAGGGATTAATATGAACACTGAAGCTTTCTTT.